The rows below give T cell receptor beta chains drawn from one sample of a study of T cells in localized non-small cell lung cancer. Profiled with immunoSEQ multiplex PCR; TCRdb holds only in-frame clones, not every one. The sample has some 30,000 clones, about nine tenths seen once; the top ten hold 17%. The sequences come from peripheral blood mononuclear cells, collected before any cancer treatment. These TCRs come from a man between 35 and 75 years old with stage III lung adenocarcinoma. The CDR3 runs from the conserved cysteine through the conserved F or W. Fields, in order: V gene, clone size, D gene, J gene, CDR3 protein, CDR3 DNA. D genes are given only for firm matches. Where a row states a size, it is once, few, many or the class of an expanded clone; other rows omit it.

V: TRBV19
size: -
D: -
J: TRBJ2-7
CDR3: CASKSVGVRGYEQYF
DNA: TGTGCCAGTAAGTCCGTAGGGGTGCGCGGCTACGAGCAGTACTTC

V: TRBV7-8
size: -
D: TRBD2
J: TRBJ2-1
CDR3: CASIKGGRGAAMYEQFF
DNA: TGTGCCAGCATCAAAGGTGGGCGGGGGGCGGCCATGTATGAGCAGTTCTTC

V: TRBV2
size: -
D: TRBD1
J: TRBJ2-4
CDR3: CASRGQGHIQYF
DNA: TGTGCCAGCAGAGGACAGGGCCACATTCAGTACTTC

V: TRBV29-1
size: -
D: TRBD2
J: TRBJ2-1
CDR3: CSVASSGVYNVQFF
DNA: TGCAGCGTTGCCTCTAGCGGGGTTTATAATGTGCAGTTCTTC

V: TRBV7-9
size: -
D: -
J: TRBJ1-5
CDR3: CASSLEGLYQPQHF
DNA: TGTGCCAGCAGCTTAGAAGGGTTGTATCAGCCCCAGCATTTT

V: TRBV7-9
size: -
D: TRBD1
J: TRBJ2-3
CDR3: CASSWGQGVGDTQYF
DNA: TGTGCCAGCAGCTGGGGCCAGGGGGTCGGGGATACGCAGTATTTT

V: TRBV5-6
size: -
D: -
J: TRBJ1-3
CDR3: CASSLGAGSGGTIYF
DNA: TGTGCCAGCAGCTTGGGTGCGGGATCCGGCGGCACCATATATTTT

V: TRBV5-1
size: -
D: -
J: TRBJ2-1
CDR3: CASSFSADEQFF
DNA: TGCGCCAGCAGCTTTTCTGCAGATGAGCAGTTCTTC

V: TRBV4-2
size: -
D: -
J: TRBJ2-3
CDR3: CASSQDPAGSSTDTQYF
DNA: TGTGCCAGCAGCCAAGATCCGGCGGGGAGCAGCACAGATACGCAGTATTTT

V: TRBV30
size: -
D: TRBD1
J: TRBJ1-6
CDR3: CAWTGGSSYNSPLHF
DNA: TGTGCCTGGACAGGGGGTAGCTCCTATAATTCACCCCTCCACTTT

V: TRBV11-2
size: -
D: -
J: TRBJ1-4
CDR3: CASSLFRLNEKLFF
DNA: TGTGCCAGCAGCTTATTCAGGCTCAATGAAAAACTGTTTTTT

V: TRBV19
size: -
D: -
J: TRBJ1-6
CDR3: CASSIGSFNSPLHF
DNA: TGTGCCAGTAGTATTGGGTCGTTTAATTCACCCCTCCACTTT

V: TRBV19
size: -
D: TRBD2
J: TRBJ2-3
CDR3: CASNRAGGISDTQYF
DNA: TGTGCCAGCAACCGAGCGGGGGGGATTTCAGATACGCAGTATTTT

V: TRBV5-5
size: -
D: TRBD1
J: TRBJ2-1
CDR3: CASSQDRNNEQFF
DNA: TGTGCCAGCAGCCAGGACAGGAACAATGAGCAGTTCTTC

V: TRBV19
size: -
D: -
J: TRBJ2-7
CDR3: CASSMGVSSYEQYF
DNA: TGTGCCAGTAGTATGGGAGTTTCCTCCTACGAGCAGTACTTC

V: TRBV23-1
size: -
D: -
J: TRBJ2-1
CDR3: CANLRKSLQFF
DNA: TGCGCCAACCTCCGTAAGTCCTTGCAGTTCTTC

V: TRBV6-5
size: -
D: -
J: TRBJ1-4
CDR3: CASSYSTGGGGEKLFF
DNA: TGTGCCAGCAGTTACTCGACCGGGGGAGGAGGCGAAAAACTGTTTTTT

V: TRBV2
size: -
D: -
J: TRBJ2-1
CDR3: CASSGNEQFF
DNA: TGTGCCAGCAGCGGAAATGAGCAGTTCTTC

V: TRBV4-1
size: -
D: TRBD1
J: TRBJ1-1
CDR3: CASSLRQGALSNTEAFF
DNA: TGCGCCAGCAGCCTAAGACAGGGGGCCTTATCTAACACTGAAGCTTTCTTT

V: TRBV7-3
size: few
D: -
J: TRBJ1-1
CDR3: CASSLYRNTEAFF
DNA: TGTGCCAGCAGCCTCTATAGGAACACTGAAGCTTTCTTT

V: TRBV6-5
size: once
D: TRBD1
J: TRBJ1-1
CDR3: CASRRQGWSTEAFF
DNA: TGTGCCAGCAGACGACAGGGTTGGAGCACTGAAGCTTTCTTT

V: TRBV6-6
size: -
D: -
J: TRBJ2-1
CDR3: CASSYSTRADEQFF
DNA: TGTGCCAGCAGTTACTCGACTCGAGCCGATGAGCAGTTCTTC

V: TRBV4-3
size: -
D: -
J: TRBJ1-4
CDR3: CASSSRDRREKLFF
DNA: TGCGCCAGCAGCTCCCGGGACCGACGGGAAAAACTGTTTTTT

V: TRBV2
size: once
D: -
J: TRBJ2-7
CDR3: CASSDLGQAYEQYF
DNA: TGTGCCAGCAGTGATCTCGGGCAGGCCTACGAGCAGTACTTC

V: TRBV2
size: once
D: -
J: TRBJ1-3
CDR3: CASRGARGNTIYF
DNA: TGTGCCAGCAGGGGGGCCAGAGGAAACACCATATATTTT

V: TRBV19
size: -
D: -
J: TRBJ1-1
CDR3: CASSIEGHQNTEAFF
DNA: TGTGCCAGTAGTATAGAGGGACATCAGAACACTGAAGCTTTCTTT

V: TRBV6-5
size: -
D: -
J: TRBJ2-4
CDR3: CASSGALAKNIQYF
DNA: TGTGCCAGCAGTGGGGCGCTAGCCAAAAACATTCAGTACTTC

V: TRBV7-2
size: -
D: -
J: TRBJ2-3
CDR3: CASSPQSYTDTQYF
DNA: TGTGCCAGCAGCCCACAGAGTTACACAGATACGCAGTATTTT

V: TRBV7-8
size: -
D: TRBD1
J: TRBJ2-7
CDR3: CASSFDRGSYEQYF
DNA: TGTGCCAGCAGCTTCGACAGGGGATCCTACGAGCAGTACTTC

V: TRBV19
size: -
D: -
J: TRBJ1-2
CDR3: CASSRRYGEGNYGYTF
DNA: TGTGCCAGTAGCCGCCGGTACGGAGAGGGAAACTATGGCTACACCTTC

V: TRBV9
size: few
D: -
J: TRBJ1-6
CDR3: CASSVDRVSPLHF
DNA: TGTGCCAGCAGCGTAGACAGGGTTTCACCCCTCCACTTT

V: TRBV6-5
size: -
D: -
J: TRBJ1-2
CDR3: CASSYIPDSSNGGYTF
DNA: TGTGCCAGCAGTTACATCCCGGACTCCTCAAACGGGGGCTACACCTTC